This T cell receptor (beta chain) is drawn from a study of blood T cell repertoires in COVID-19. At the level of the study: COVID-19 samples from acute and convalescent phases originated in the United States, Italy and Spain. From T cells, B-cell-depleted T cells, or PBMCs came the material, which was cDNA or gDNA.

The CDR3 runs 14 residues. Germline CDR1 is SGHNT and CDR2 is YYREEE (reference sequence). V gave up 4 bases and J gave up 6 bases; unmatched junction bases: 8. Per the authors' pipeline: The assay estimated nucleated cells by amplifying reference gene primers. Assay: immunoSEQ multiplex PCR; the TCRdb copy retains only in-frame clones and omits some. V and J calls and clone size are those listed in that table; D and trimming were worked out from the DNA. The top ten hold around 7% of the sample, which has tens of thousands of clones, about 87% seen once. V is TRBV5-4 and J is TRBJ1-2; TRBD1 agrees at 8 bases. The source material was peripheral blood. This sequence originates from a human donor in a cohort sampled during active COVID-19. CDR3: CASSRTGTADGYTF. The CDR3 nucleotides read TGTGCCAGCAGCAGGACAGGGACGGCCGATGGCTACACCTTC.